This TCR beta chain was recorded in a study of a mutant IDH1 vaccine in newly diagnosed glioma. Study summary: Patients were pretreated with radiotherapy, temozolomide, or both, mostly both.

Remarks on this clone: Its antigen is undetermined.

The J segment lost 6 bases and the V segment lost 6 bases, leaving 7 bases of the junction unmatched. This CDR3 is 13 amino acids long. Germline V gives CDR1 KGHSH, CDR2 LQKENI. Libraries were prepared by immunoSEQ multiplex PCR; TCRdb keeps only in-frame clonotypes and omits some of them. This sample carries approximately 50,000 clones, more than 75% of them seen once, and the ten largest clones take 4.5% to 6%. As to time point: week 35, safety follow-up. A 20-mer mutant IDH1 peptide at 300 ug was injected subcutaneously with topical imiquimod. Sequenced material: PBMCs, taken from a glioma patient whose treatment included an IDH1 peptide vaccine. The chain carries TRBV18 and TRBJ2-7, with 8 nucleotides matching TRBD2. This TCR derives from a woman between 40 and 50 years old with glioma. DNA of the CDR3: TGTGCCAGCTCGCCTAGCGGGCTAGGCGAGCAGTACTTC. Residues: CASSPSGLGEQYF.